The 5 T cell receptor beta chains in this list originate from one sample, sequenced in a study of read filtering for tumor transcriptome and immune sequencing. This library used around 400 ng RNA and molecular barcoded adaptors spanning alpha/delta and beta/gamma chains. One entry per CDR3 protein, called by TCRdb with MiXCR from the reads. The table has some 38,000 distinct CDR3 sequences, roughly an eighth seen once. Sequencing was performed on a population of CD138-negative cells sorted from bone marrow. These receptors all stem from a donor at least 40 years old with multiple myeloma.

In its sample, this clonotype was seen many times. The chain carries TRBV18 and TRBJ2-7, with TRBD2 matching over 9 bases. There are 14 residues in the CDR3. The germline V gene encodes CDR1 KGHSH and CDR2 LQKENI. Trimming took 6 bases from V and 1 from J; bases not matched to a gene: 4. For the CDR3, the DNA is TGTGCCAGCTCCGGGACTAGCAGTTCCTACGAGCAGTACTTC. Translation gives CASSGTSSSYEQYF. Using reference TRBV18 and TRBJ2-7 for the parts outside the CDR3, the full variable domain is NAGVMQNPRHLVRRRGQEARLRCSPMKGHSHVYWYRQLPEEGLKFMVYLQKENIIDESGMPKERFSAEFPKEGPSILRIQQVVRGDSAAYFCASSGTSSSYEQYFGPGTRLTVT.

The sample holds many counts of this clonotype. The chain employs TRBV12-3 or TRBV12-4 and TRBJ2-2, with 9 bases fitting TRBD1. Trimming removed 8 bases from V and 7 bases from J; junction bases left unmatched: 14. The CDR3 is 16 residues long. The CDR3 region is CASGTKGQGFGGELFF. The CDR3 region has the DNA TGTGCCAGCGGGACGAAGGGACAGGGATTCGGCGGGGAGCTGTTTTTT.

Many counts were recorded for this clonotype. The rearrangement uses TRBV4-1 and TRBJ1-3, with D maybe TRBD1 (5 bases). From germline, CDR1 is MGHRA and CDR2 YSYEKL. The CDR3 spans 15 residues. Trimming pared 1 base from V and 10 bases from J, leaving 17 bases between. CDR3 in DNA: TGCGCCAGCAGCCAAGGGACATATCCGCAAGGGACCATATATTTT. This translates into CASSQGTYPQGTIYF.

This clonotype was counted many times. The genes are TRBV7-9 and TRBJ1-4, with a possible D match to TRBD1 (5 bases). Trimming cost V 5 bases and J 0 bases, with 13 bases left between them. The CDR3 is 16 residues long. From germline, CDR1 is SEHNR and CDR2 FQNEAQ (reference sequence). The CDR3 loop is CASSPGTSATNEKLFF. DNA of the CDR3: TGTGCCAGCAGCCCCGGGACGTCTGCAACTAATGAAAAACTGTTTTTT. The variable domain in full, completed from reference TRBV7-9 and TRBJ1-4, reads DTGVSQNPRHKITKRGQNVTFRCDPISEHNRLYWYRQTLGQGPEFLTYFQNEAQLEKSRLLSDRFSAERPKGSFSTLEIQRTEQGDSAMYLCASSPGTSATNEKLFFGSGTQLSVL.

This clonotype was observed at least ten times. The chain is built from TRBV5-1 and TRBJ1-6; 7 bases map to TRBD1. The junction had 10 bases not matched to a gene; V was cut back by 4 bases and J by 9 bases. Germline V CDR1 and CDR2: SGHRS, YFSETQ. The CDR3 is made up of 15 amino acids. CDR3 nucleotide sequence: TGCGCCAGCAGCCTAACAGGACAGGACCTTTCACCCCTCCACTTT. Amino acids: CASSLTGQDLSPLHF.